This TCR beta chain was profiled in a study of cytomegalovirus exposure and HLA in healthy donors. Overall study: Among roughly 190 million T cells, an earlier analysis found around 100 million unique TCR beta sequences.

PCR primers comprised 60 Vbeta and 13 Jbeta primers. Libraries were prepared by immunoSEQ multiplex PCR; TCRdb keeps only in-frame clonotypes and omits some of them. The sample shows some 95,000 clones, about four fifths of them seen only once. CDR1 is MNHNS, CDR2 SASEGT, per germline. Losses at the gene ends were 5 bases for V and 4 bases for J; bases not matched to a gene: 4. The CDR3 runs to 14 residues. This sequence originates from a man younger than 40 in good health and CMV-seronegative. The chain carries TRBV6-1 and TRBJ1-1, with 10 bases matching TRBD1. The specimen sequenced was PBMCs. The CDR3 here is CASSKGTGATEAFF. CDR3 DNA sequence: TGTGCCAGCAGTAAAGGGACAGGGGCCACTGAAGCTTTCTTT.